This TCR beta chain is drawn from a study of blood T cells in healthy people across ages. In the study overall: Researchers report that template switching captured about one barcoded beta molecule per two T cells.

With a J-beta primer mix and a sample-barcoded 5' primer, a second PCR ran about 7 to 12 cycles. TCRdb re-called the 5' RACE reads with MiXCR, one entry per CDR3 protein. The table records fewer than 2,000,000 distinct CDR3 sequences, about two fifths of them present only once. With respect to this clonotype: The junction and the germline gene differ at one end; a read error may be behind it.

For every donor, a draw yielded around 10 milliliters of peripheral blood. Material: blood. This receptor was identified in a human donor in good health.

The CDR3 DNA sequence: TGCAGTGCTGTACAGGGTGCCTACAATGGGCAGTTCTTC. Translated: CSAVQGAYNGQFF. The V gene is TRBV20-1, the J gene TRBJ2-1; D is perhaps TRBD1 (6 bases). Germline V gives CDR1 DFQATT, CDR2 SNEGSKA (reference sequence). The CDR3 loop spans 13 amino acids.